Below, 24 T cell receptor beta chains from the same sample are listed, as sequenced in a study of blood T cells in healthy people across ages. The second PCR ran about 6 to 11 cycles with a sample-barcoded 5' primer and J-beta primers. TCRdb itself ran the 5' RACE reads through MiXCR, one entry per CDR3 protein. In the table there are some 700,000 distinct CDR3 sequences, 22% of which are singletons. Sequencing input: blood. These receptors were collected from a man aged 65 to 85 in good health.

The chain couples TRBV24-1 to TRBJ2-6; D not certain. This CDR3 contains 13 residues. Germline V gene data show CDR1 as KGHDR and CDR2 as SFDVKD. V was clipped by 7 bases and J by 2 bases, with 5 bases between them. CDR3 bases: TGTGCCACCAGGGAACCTGGGGCCAACGTCCTGACTTTC. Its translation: CATREPGANVLTF.

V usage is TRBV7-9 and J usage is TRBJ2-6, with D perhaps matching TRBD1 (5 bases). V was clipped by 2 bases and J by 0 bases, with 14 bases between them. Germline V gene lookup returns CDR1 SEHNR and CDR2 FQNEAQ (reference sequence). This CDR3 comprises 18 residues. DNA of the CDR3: TGTGCCAGCAGCTTATTGGGGCAGCACCTCTCTGGGGCCAACGTCCTGACTTTC. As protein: CASSLLGQHLSGANVLTF.

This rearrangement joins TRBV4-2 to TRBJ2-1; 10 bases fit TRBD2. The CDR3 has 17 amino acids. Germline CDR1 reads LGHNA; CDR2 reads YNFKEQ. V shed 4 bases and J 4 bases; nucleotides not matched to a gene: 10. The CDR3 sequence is CASSLTKRGGKYNEQFF. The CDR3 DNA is TGTGCCAGCAGCCTTACAAAGCGGGGGGGAAAGTACAATGAGCAGTTCTTC.

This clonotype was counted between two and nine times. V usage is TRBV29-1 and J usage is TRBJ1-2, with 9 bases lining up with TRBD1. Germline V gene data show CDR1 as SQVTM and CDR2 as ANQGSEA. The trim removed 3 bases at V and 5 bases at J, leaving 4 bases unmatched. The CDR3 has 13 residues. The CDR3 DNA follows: TGCAGCGTTGAGGGGACAGGGAGGTATGGCTACACCTTC. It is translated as CSVEGTGRYGYTF.

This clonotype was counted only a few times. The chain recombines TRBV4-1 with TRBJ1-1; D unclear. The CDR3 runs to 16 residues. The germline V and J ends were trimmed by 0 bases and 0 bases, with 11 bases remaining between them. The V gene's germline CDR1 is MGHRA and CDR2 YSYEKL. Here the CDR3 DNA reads TGCGCCAGCAGCCAAGAGCGGGCATCTCTGAACACTGAAGCTTTCTTT. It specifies CASSQERASLNTEAFF.

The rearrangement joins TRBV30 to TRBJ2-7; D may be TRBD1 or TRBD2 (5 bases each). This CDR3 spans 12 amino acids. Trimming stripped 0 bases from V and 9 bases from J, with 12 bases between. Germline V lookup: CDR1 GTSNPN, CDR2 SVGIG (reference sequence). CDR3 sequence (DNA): TGTGCCTGGAGTGTTGGGGGAGACGCGCAGTACGTC. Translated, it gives CAWSVGGDAQYV.

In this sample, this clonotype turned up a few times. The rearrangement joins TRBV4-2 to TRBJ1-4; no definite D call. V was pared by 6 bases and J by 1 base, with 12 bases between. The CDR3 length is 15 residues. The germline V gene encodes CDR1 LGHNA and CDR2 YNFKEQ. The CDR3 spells CASSPNLRTNEKLFF. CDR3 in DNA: TGTGCCAGCAGTCCGAACCTCCGAACTAATGAAAAACTGTTTTTT.

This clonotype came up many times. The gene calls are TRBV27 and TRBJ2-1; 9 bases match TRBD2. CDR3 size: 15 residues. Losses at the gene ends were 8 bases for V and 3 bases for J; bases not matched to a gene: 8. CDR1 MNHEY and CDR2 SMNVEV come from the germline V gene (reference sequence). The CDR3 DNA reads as TGTGCCAGCGGCTCCCTAGCGGGGCTCTACAATGAGCAGTTCTTC. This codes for CASGSLAGLYNEQFF.

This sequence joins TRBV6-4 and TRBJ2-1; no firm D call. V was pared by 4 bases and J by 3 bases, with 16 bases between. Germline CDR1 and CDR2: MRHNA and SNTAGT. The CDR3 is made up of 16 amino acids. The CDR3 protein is CASSGTDSALYNEQFF. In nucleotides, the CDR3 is TGTGCCAGCAGTGGGACCGATTCGGCCCTCTACAATGAGCAGTTCTTC.

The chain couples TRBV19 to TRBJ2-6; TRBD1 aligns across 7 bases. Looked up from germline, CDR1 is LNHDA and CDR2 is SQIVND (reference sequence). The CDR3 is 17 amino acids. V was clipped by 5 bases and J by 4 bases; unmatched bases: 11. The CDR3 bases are TGTGCCAGTAGTCTTATGACAGGGTCGGGCGGGGCCAACGTCCTGACTTTC. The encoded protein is CASSLMTGSGGANVLTF.

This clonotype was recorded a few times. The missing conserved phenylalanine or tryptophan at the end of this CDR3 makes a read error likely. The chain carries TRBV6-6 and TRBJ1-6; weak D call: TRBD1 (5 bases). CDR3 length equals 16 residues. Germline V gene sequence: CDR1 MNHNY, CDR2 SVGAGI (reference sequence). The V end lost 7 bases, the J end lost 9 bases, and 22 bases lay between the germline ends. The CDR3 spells CASNNPSGRPSSPLHL. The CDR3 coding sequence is TGTGCCAGCAACAACCCATCGGGACGGCCGAGTTCACCCCTCCACCTT.

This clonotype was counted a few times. CDR3 in DNA: TGTGCCAGCACCACGGACCACCGGGTAAACATTCAGTACTTC. The encoded protein is CASTTDHRVNIQYF. The V gene is TRBV12-3 or TRBV12-4, the J gene TRBJ2-4; no clear D. V lost 7 bases and J lost 6, with 16 bases in between. The CDR3 contains 14 residues.

CDR3: CASSLEDLGTQYF. CDR3 sequence (DNA): TGCGCCAGCAGCTTGGAGGACCTGGGAACCCAGTACTTC. The chain carries TRBV5-1 and TRBJ2-5; D is unclear. Germline V lookup: CDR1 SGHRS, CDR2 YFSETQ. CDR3 size: 13 residues. Trimming cost V 0 bases and J 8 bases, with 11 bases left between them.

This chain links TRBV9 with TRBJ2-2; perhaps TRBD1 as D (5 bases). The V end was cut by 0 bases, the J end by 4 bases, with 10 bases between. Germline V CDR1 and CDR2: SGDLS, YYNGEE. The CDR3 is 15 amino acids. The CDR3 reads CASSVGQGPTGELFF. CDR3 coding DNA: TGTGCCAGCAGCGTAGGGCAGGGCCCCACCGGGGAGCTGTTTTTT.

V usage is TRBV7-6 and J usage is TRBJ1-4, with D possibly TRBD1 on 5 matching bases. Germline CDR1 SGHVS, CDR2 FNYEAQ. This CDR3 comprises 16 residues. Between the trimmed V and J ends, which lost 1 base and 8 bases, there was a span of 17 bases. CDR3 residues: CASSLEGTGFGEKLFF. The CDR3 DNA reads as TGTGCCAGCAGCTTAGAAGGGACGGGTTTTGGGGAAAAACTGTTTTTT. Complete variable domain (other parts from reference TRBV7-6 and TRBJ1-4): GAGVSQSPRYKVTKRGQDVALRCDPISGHVSLYWYRQALGQGPEFLTYFNYEAQQDKSGLPNDRFSAERPEGSISTLTIQRTEQRDSAMYRCASSLEGTGFGEKLFFGSGTQLSVL.

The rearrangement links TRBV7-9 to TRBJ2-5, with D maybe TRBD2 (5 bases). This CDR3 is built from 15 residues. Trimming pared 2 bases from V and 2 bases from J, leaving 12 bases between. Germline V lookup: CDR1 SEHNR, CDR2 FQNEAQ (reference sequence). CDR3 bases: TGTGCCAGCAGCTTACTGCTAGCCAGTCAAGAGACCCAGTACTTC. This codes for CASSLLLASQETQYF.

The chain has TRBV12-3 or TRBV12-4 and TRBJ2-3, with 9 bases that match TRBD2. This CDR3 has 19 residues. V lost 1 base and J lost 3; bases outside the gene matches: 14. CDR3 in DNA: TGTGCCAGCAGTTTAGGTTTTGTCCTAGCGGGGTTCCCTACAGATACGCAGTATTTT. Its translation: CASSLGFVLAGFPTDTQYF.

The CDR3 sequence: CASRKTGTTARPEAFF. The CDR3 DNA sequence: TGTGCCAGCAGAAAGACAGGTACCACAGCACGGCCTGAAGCTTTCTTT. The chain employs TRBV27 and TRBJ1-1; D perhaps matches TRBD1 (6 bases). The germline V gene encodes CDR1 MNHEY and CDR2 SMNVEV (reference sequence). The CDR3 runs 16 residues. Trimming took off 6 bases at V and 6 bases at J, with 23 bases between the two ends.

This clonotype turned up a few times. The CDR3 reads CASSYSPSNGWEQFF. CDR3 DNA sequence: TGTGCCAGCAGTTACTCGCCTAGTAATGGTTGGGAGCAGTTCTTC. The rearrangement joins TRBV6-5 to TRBJ2-1, with D unclear. CDR1 MNHEY and CDR2 SVGAGI come from the germline V gene. This CDR3 spans 15 amino acids. Trimming shortened V by 0 bases and J by 10 bases, and 16 bases separated the two germline ends.

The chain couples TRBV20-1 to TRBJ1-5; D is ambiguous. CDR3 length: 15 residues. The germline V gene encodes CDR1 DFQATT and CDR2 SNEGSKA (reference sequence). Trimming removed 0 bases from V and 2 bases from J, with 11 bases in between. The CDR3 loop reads CSARDHRERNQPQHF. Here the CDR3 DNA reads TGCAGTGCTAGAGATCATAGGGAACGCAATCAGCCCCAGCATTTT.

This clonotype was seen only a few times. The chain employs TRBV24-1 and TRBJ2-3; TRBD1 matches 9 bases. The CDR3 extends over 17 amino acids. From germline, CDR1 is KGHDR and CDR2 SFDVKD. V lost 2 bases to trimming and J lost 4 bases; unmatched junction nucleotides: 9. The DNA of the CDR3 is TGTGCCACCAGTGATTCTCGAACCGGGACAGGGTCAGATACGCAGTATTTT. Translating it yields CATSDSRTGTGSDTQYF.

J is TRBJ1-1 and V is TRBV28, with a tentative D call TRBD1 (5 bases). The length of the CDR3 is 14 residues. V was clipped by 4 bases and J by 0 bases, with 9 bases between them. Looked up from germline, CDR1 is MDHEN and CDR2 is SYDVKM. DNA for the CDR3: TGTGCCAGCAGTTCCGTCAGGGTGAACACTGAAGCTTTCTTT. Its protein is CASSSVRVNTEAFF.

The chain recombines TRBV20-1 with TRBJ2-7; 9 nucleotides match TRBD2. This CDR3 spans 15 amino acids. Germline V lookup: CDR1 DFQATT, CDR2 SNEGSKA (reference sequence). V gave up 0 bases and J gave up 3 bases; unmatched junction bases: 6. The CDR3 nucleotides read TGCAGTGCTAGAGATCCGACTAGCGGAAACTACGAGCAGTACGTC. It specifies CSARDPTSGNYEQYV.

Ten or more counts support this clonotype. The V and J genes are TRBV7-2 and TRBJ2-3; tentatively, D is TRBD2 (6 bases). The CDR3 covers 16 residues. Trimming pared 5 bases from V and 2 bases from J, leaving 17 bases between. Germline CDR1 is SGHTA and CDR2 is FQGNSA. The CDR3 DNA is TGTGCCAGCAGCCTTCTTGGACTATATATCACAGATACGCAGTATTTT. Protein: CASSLLGLYITDTQYF.